A single sample is the source of the 5 T cell receptor beta chains below, sequenced in a study of blood T cell repertoires in COVID-19. Data came from immunoSEQ multiplex PCR; TCRdb stores just in-frame clones and leaves some out. The sample lists approximately 200,000 clones, around 85% occurring once. The sequenced sample consisted of PBMCs or T cells enriched from blood (not recorded which). These receptors were taken from a man aged 35 to 55 who had recovered from COVID-19.

This chain connects TRBV7-9 to TRBJ2-2; D not resolved. This CDR3 comprises 16 residues. Germline V CDR1 and CDR2: SEHNR, FQNEAQ (reference sequence). V was pared by 8 bases and J by 1 base, with 17 bases between. CDR3: CASLLTGGRNTGELFF. CDR3 nucleotides: TGTGCCAGCCTCTTAACGGGTGGCCGGAACACCGGGGAGCTGTTTTTT.

V and J are TRBV19 and TRBJ1-2; 7 bases are shared with TRBD1. V was pared by 5 bases and J by 8 bases, with 8 bases of the junction left unmatched. The CDR3 contains 13 residues. CDR1 is LNHDA, CDR2 SQIVND, per germline (reference sequence). The CDR3: CASSVRGTDGYTF. In DNA, the CDR3 is TGTGCCAGTAGTGTCCGGGGGACAGACGGCTACACCTTC.

There are many counts of this clone. The chain employs TRBV11-2 and TRBJ2-7, with TRBD2 matching over 7 bases. Germline CDR1 is SGHAT and CDR2 is FQNNGV. The CDR3 has 16 amino acids. V shed 5 bases, J shed 0 bases, and the junction held 10 bases outside the gene matches. This CDR3 is CASSPLGGPYSYEQYF. The CDR3, as DNA: TGTGCCAGCAGCCCCTTGGGAGGGCCATACTCCTACGAGCAGTACTTC.

The chain joins TRBV7-9 to TRBJ2-7; possibly TRBD2 for D (6 bases). CDR1 is SEHNR, CDR2 FQNEAQ, per germline (reference sequence). The CDR3 spans 14 residues. V was cut by 3 bases and J by 2 bases, with 11 bases left in between. Written as DNA, the CDR3 is TGTGCCAGCAGCTTCGGCGGGAACACCTACGAGCAGTACTTC. It is translated as CASSFGGNTYEQYF.

V gene TRBV5-3 combines with J gene TRBJ1-4, with D tentatively TRBD1 (6 bases). TRBV5-3 is classed as an ORF, of uncertain function. This CDR3 is 16 amino acids long. The ends were cut back, 6 bases at V and 0 bases at J, with 15 bases in the middle. The CDR3 coding sequence is TGTGCCAGAATCCCCGGAAAGGGGGCAACTAATGAAAAACTGTTTTTT. It is translated as CARIPGKGATNEKLFF.